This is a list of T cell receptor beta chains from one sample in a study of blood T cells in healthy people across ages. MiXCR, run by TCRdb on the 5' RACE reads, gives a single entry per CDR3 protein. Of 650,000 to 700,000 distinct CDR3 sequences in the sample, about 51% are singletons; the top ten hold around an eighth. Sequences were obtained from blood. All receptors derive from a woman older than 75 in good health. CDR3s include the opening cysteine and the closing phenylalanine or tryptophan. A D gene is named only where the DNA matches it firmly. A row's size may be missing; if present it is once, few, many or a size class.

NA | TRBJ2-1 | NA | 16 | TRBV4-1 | TGCGCCAGCAGCCAAGATGAAGCTGTTGTGGGCAATGAGCAGTTCTTC | CASSQDEAVVGNEQFF
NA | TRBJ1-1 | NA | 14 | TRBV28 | TGTGCCAGCAGTTCCCTGGACATGAACACTGAAGCTTTCTTT | CASSSLDMNTEAFF
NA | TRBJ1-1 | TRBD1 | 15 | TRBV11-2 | TGTGCCAGCAGCAACTTGATCCGGGGACAGACTGAAGCTTTCTTT | CASSNLIRGQTEAFF
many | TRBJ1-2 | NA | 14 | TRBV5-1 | TGCGCCAGCAGCTTACGGGCCGGGGACTATGGCTACACCTTC | CASSLRAGDYGYTF
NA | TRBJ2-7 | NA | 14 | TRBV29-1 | TGCAGCGTTGGAGACCAGGGGTTGTATAACGAGCAGTACTTC | CSVGDQGLYNEQYF
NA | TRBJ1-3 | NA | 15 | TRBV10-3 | TGTGCCATCAGTGAGTCGGTGGGGACTGGAAACACCATATATTTT | CAISESVGTGNTIYF
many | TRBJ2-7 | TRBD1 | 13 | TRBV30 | TGTGCCTGGAGTGCAGGACAGGGCTACGAGCAGTACTTC | CAWSAGQGYEQYF
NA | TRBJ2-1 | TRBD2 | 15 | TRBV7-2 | TGTGCCAGCAGATTGTACCGGGAGGGCCACAATGAGCAGTTCTTC | CASRLYREGHNEQFF
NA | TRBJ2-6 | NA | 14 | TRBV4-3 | TGCGCCAGCAGCCAAGGGCCTGGGGCCAACGTCCTGACTTTC | CASSQGPGANVLTF
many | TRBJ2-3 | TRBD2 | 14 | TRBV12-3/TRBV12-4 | TGTGCCAGCAGCCTGGGACTAGCGGGAGATACGCAGTATTTT | CASSLGLAGDTQYF
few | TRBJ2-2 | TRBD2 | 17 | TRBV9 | TGTGCCAGCAGCGTAGGGTCTAGCGGGGGGGCCGACGGGGAGCTGTTTTTT | CASSVGSSGGADGELFF
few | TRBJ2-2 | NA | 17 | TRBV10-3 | TGTGCCATCAGTGAGAGATTAGGAGGACAGAACACCGGGGAGCTGTTTTTT | CAISERLGGQNTGELFF
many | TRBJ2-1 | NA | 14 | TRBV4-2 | TGTGCCAGCAGCCAAGACGGACAACCCAATGAGCAGTTCTTC | CASSQDGQPNEQFF
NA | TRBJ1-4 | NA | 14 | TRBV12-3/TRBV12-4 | TGTGCCAGCAGCTCAGGGGACCGAGCTGAAGAACTGTTTTTT | CASSSGDRAEELFF
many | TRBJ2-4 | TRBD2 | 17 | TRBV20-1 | TGCAGTGCTAGAGATCTTGCTAGCGGTCTAGCCAAAAACATTCAGTACTTC | CSARDLASGLAKNIQYF
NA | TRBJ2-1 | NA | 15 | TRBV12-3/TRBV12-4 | TGTGCCAGCACACGAACTAGCTTTGGTTACGATGAGCAGTTCTTC | CASTRTSFGYDEQFF
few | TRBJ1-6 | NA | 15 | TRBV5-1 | TGCGCCAGCAGCTTGGCTGGACAAAATCGATCACCCCTCCACTTT | CASSLAGQNRSPLHF
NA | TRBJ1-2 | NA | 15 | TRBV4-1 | TGCGCCAGCAGCCAAGATCACATACAGTTTTATGGCTACACCTTC | CASSQDHIQFYGYTF
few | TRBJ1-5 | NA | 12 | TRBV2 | TGTGCCAGCAGTGAAGGGCCCGTATCCCAGCATTTT | CASSEGPVSQHF
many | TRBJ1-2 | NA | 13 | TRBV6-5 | TGTGCCAGCAGGGCGAATGCAGGGGCGGGCTACACCTTC | CASRANAGAGYTF
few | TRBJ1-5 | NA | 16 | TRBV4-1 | TGCGCCAGCAGCCAAGGGGCAGGGACGGTCAATCAGCCCCAGCATTTT | CASSQGAGTVNQPQHF
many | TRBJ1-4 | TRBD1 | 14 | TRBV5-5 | TGTGCCAGCAGTTGGGACAGCAACAATGAAAAACTGTTTTTT | CASSWDSNNEKLFF
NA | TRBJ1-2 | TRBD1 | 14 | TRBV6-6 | TGTGCCAGCAGAACAACAGGGGGCTCAGGTGGCTACACCTTC | CASRTTGGSGGYTF
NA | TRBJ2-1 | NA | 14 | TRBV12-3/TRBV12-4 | TGTGCCAGCACGGGGGCGGGGGTCAACAATGAGCAGTTCTTC | CASTGAGVNNEQFF
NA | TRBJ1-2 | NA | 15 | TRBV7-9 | TGTGCCAGCAGCTTAGGAGGGCACGAGAGGTATGGCTACACCTTC | CASSLGGHERYGYTF
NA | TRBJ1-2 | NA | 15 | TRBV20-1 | TGCAGTGCCGGGGGGCTCAGGAGGCCCAACTATGGCTACACCTTC | CSAGGLRRPNYGYTF